This passage covers 27 T cell receptor beta chains from one sample sequenced in a study of response to subunit inactivated influenza vaccine. Each CDR3 protein is one row after TCRdb ran MiXCR on the RT-PCR reads. In the table there are around 750,000 distinct CDR3 sequences, 21% of which are singletons. Sequencing was performed on PBMCs from blood, taken roughly 5 days after vaccination. The receptors were gathered from a man aged 50 to 60 who received an inactivated influenza vaccine.

The chain has TRBV7-2 and TRBJ2-7; no firm D call. V was trimmed by 0 bases and J by 2 bases, leaving 11 bases between them. The CDR3 is 15 amino acids. Germline loops: CDR1 SGHTA, CDR2 FQGNSA. The CDR3 nucleotides are TGTGCCAGCAGCTTAGCAACGGGTACCCCCTACGAGCAGTACTTC. It translates to CASSLATGTPYEQYF.

This clonotype was counted between two and nine times. The J gene is TRBJ2-1, the V gene TRBV5-1, with D possibly TRBD2 on 5 matching bases. The CDR3 runs 16 residues. Germline V gene lookup returns CDR1 SGHRS and CDR2 YFSETQ. Trimming stripped 0 bases from V and 0 bases from J, with 10 bases between. The CDR3 reads CASSLGRLSSYNEQFF. For the CDR3, the DNA is TGCGCCAGCAGCTTGGGGAGACTAAGCTCCTACAATGAGCAGTTCTTC.

This rearrangement joins TRBV4-3 to TRBJ2-3, with a possible D match to TRBD2 (6 bases). Trimming took 1 base from V and 1 from J, leaving 12 bases between them. This CDR3 contains 16 residues. Germline assignment: CDR1 LGHNA and CDR2 YSLEER. CDR3 nucleotides: TGCGCCAGCAGCCAAGGCCGGGACTTACGCACAGATACGCAGTATTTT. Translation: CASSQGRDLRTDTQYF.

The rearrangement links TRBV20-1 to TRBJ2-5; D is possibly TRBD2 (6 bases). This CDR3 spans 13 amino acids. From germline, CDR1 is DFQATT and CDR2 SNEGSKA (reference sequence). V lost 6 bases and J 2 bases, leaving 13 bases between the germline ends. As DNA, the CDR3 is TGCAGTGCCACACGGGACTTACAAGAGACCCAGTACTTC. Translation gives CSATRDLQETQYF.

The J gene is TRBJ2-3, the V gene TRBV19, with 12 positions matching TRBD2. The germline V gene encodes CDR1 LNHDA and CDR2 SQIVND (reference sequence). The CDR3 runs to 15 residues. V gave up 3 bases and J gave up 6 bases; unmatched junction bases: 4. CDR3 DNA: TGTGCCAGTAGTATTGCTAGCGGGAGGGCCGATACGCAGTATTTT. Its translation is CASSIASGRADTQYF.

This clonotype was observed at least ten times. J is TRBJ2-4 and V is TRBV7-2; D not certain. The CDR3 totals 13 residues. Trimming removed 3 bases at V and 5 bases at J, with 8 bases between. Germline CDR1 is SGHTA and CDR2 is FQGNSA. The CDR3 DNA follows: TGTGCCAGCAGCTTGTTCCGGGAAAACATTCAGTACTTC. This gives the protein CASSLFRENIQYF.

The table lists this clonotype with a few counts. This sequence joins TRBV7-9 and TRBJ1-2, with 10 nucleotides matching TRBD1. CDR1 is SEHNR and CDR2 is FQNEAQ in the germline V gene (reference sequence). This CDR3 has 15 amino acids. V was pared by 8 bases and J by 2 bases, with 8 bases of the junction left unmatched. This chain's CDR3 is CASRDRGDLNYGYTF. DNA for the CDR3: TGTGCCAGCCGGGACAGGGGAGACCTAAACTATGGCTACACCTTC.

The chain joins TRBV7-9 to TRBJ2-7; TRBD1 matches at 7 bases. This CDR3 is 17 amino acids long. J lost 3 bases, V lost 1 base, and 12 bases had no gene match. Germline loops: CDR1 SEHNR, CDR2 FQNEAQ (reference sequence). In nucleotides, the CDR3 is TGTGCCAGCAGCTTAGATTACCGGGACAGCTTTTACTACGAGCAGTACTTC. The encoded protein is CASSLDYRDSFYYEQYF.

The gene calls are TRBV4-3 and TRBJ2-7; D might be TRBD2 (6 bases). The CDR3 totals 15 residues. From germline, CDR1 is LGHNA and CDR2 YSLEER. The V end was cut by 4 bases, the J end by 0 bases, with 13 bases between. The CDR3 DNA is TGCGCCAGCAGCCCGGGACTTACCAGCTCCTACGAGCAGTACTTC. This codes for CASSPGLTSSYEQYF.

This clonotype came up once. This chain uses TRBV6-2 or TRBV6-3 with TRBJ1-2; D is unresolved. Trimming cost V 7 bases and J 5 bases, with 20 bases left between them. The CDR3 runs to 15 residues. The germline gives CDR1 MNHEY, CDR2 SVGEGT. The CDR3 sequence: CASTGGPSSGYGYTF. The CDR3 DNA reads as TGTGCCAGCACCGGAGGCCCTAGCTCCGGGTATGGCTACACCTTC.

This clonotype occurred a few times. The chain uses TRBV6-2 or TRBV6-3 and TRBJ2-2; TRBD1 agrees at 7 bases. Germline assignment: CDR1 MNHEY and CDR2 SVGEGT. V gave up 0 bases and J gave up 4 bases; unmatched junction bases: 5. The CDR3 runs to 16 residues. The CDR3 region is CASSYSRDRVTGELFF. The CDR3 bases are TGTGCCAGCAGTTACTCGAGGGACAGAGTCACCGGGGAGCTGTTTTTT.

V gene TRBV6-2 or TRBV6-3 combines with J gene TRBJ2-1; TRBD2 matches 14 bases. CDR3 length: 15 amino acids. J lost 7 bases, V lost 6 bases, and 5 bases had no gene match. Germline V gene data show CDR1 as MNHEY and CDR2 as SVGEGT. CDR3 sequence: CASSFGTSGGNEQFF. The CDR3 nucleotides are TGTGCCAGCAGCTTCGGGACTAGCGGGGGTAATGAGCAGTTCTTC.

This chain connects TRBV21-1 to TRBJ2-7; the DNA was not used to check the table's D call, TRBD2. TRBV21-1 is noted as a pseudogene. This CDR3 region has 16 residues. CDR3 sequence reads: CASSSYSTVLAYEQYF. As DNA, the CDR3 is TGTGCCAGCAGCAGTTATAGTACAGTCCTTGCCTACGAGCAGTACTTC.

This clonotype showed up just a few times. The rearrangement uses TRBV7-2 and TRBJ2-3; D gene unclear. Germline V CDR1 and CDR2: SGHTA, FQGNSA. The CDR3 has 16 amino acids. Trimming shortened V by 5 bases and J by 0 bases, and 15 bases separated the two germline ends. The CDR3 region has the DNA TGTGCCAGCAGCCAACGGACCTATCCTAGCACAGATACGCAGTATTTT. Amino acids: CASSQRTYPSTDTQYF.

The CDR3: CASSKQGLSGANVLTF. CDR3 in DNA: TGTGCCAGCAGCAAACAGGGTCTCTCTGGGGCCAACGTCCTGACTTTC. The rearrangement links TRBV21-1 to TRBJ2-6; the D call of TRBD1 is as the table states it, not checked on the DNA. TRBV21-1 is given as a pseudogene. The CDR3 is made up of 16 amino acids.

This clonotype has only a few counts. This chain connects TRBV7-2 to TRBJ1-5, with D tentatively TRBD1 (5 bases). The CDR3 extends over 15 amino acids. Germline-derived CDR1 and CDR2 are SGHTA and FQGNSA. Trimming took 1 base from V and 3 from J, leaving 10 bases between them. Here the CDR3 reads CASSLDQGNNQPQHF. The CDR3 bases are TGTGCCAGCAGCTTAGATCAGGGAAACAATCAGCCCCAGCATTTT.

The rearrangement uses TRBV6-1 and TRBJ2-1, with TRBD2 matching 15 bases. Germline V gene sequence: CDR1 MNHNS, CDR2 SASEGT. This CDR3 has 14 residues. Losses at the gene ends were 8 bases for V and 8 bases for J; bases not matched to a gene: 4. The CDR3 DNA reads TGTGCCAGCCGGGGACTAGCGGGAGGATATGAGCAGTTCTTC. Amino acids: CASRGLAGGYEQFF.

This clonotype was detected only a few times. This chain connects TRBV7-2 to TRBJ2-3; 14 nucleotides agree with TRBD2. The V gene's germline CDR1 is SGHTA and CDR2 FQGNSA. CDR3 length: 17 amino acids. J gave up 4 bases and V 1 base, and 4 bases lay outside the gene matches. The CDR3 DNA sequence: TGTGCCAGCAGCTTAGGACTAGCGGGAGGGCAAGCAGATACGCAGTATTTT. Its protein is CASSLGLAGGQADTQYF.

The gene calls are TRBV20-1 and TRBJ2-1; D possibly corresponds to TRBD2 (6 bases). Germline V gene sequence: CDR1 DFQATT, CDR2 SNEGSKA (reference sequence). This CDR3 contains 12 residues. Trimming stripped 3 bases from V and 10 bases from J, with 13 bases between. CDR3 protein: CSARGGVREQFF. CDR3 nucleotides: TGCAGTGCTAGGGGCGGGGTGCGAGAGCAGTTCTTC.

The V and J genes are TRBV7-9 and TRBJ2-7, with TRBD2 matching 7 bases. Germline CDR1 and CDR2: SEHNR and FQNEAQ (reference sequence). This CDR3 comprises 14 residues. Losses at the gene ends were 3 bases for V and 6 bases for J; bases not matched to a gene: 8. CDR3: CASSFGGLISEQYF. Here the CDR3 DNA reads TGTGCCAGCAGCTTTGGGGGACTAATCTCCGAGCAGTACTTC.

The chain links TRBV20-1 to TRBJ1-2; 11 bases align to TRBD1. Germline-derived CDR1 and CDR2 are DFQATT and SNEGSKA (reference sequence). The CDR3 spans 16 residues. Trimming cost V 4 bases and J 1 base; bases outside gene matches: 8. DNA of the CDR3: TGCAGTGCTACCGGACAGGGGGCAGGGGGTAACTATGGCTACACCTTC. It yields the protein CSATGQGAGGNYGYTF.

This clonotype has only a few counts. The chain is built from TRBV5-8 and TRBJ2-3, with 11 positions matching TRBD2. The trim removed 4 bases at V and 4 bases at J, leaving 8 bases unmatched. Looked up from germline, CDR1 is SGHTS and CDR2 is YDEGEE. There are 16 residues in the CDR3. The chain's CDR3 is CASSPELAGVADTQYF. In DNA, the CDR3 is TGTGCCAGCAGCCCAGAACTAGCGGGAGTGGCAGATACGCAGTATTTT.

The J gene is TRBJ2-2, the V gene TRBV4-1; TRBD1 aligns across 7 bases. CDR3 length: 13 residues. Germline CDR1 and CDR2: MGHRA and YSYEKL. V shed 11 bases and J 6 bases; nucleotides not matched to a gene: 9. The chain's CDR3 is CASRTGPAGELFF. The CDR3 DNA follows: TGCGCCTCTCGGACAGGACCCGCCGGGGAGCTGTTTTTT.

V and J are TRBV11-2 and TRBJ2-7; 8 positions match TRBD1. The CDR3 spans 15 residues. V trimming: 5 bases; J trimming: 2 bases; junction bases outside the gene matches: 8. Per the germline V gene, CDR1 is SGHAT and CDR2 is FQNNGV. Here the CDR3 DNA reads TGTGCCAGCAGCAAGGACAGGGTTAACCCCTACGAGCAGTACTTC. Translating gives CASSKDRVNPYEQYF.

This clonotype has more than one count but fewer than ten. The rearrangement uses TRBV20-1 and TRBJ1-2, with a tentative D call TRBD1 (5 bases). The V gene's germline CDR1 is DFQATT and CDR2 SNEGSKA (reference sequence). The CDR3 is 17 amino acids. The germline V and J ends were trimmed by 3 bases and 0 bases, with 20 bases remaining between them. This CDR3 is CSASVDPNLGANYGYTF. The CDR3 DNA reads as TGCAGTGCTAGCGTTGACCCTAACTTAGGGGCTAACTATGGCTACACCTTC.

This clonotype came up a few times. The chain joins TRBV7-2 to TRBJ2-7; D might be TRBD2 (6 bases). From germline, CDR1 is SGHTA and CDR2 FQGNSA. The CDR3 contains 15 residues. V was shortened by 0 bases and J by 3 bases, with 12 bases between the two germline ends. The CDR3 region has the DNA TGTGCCAGCAGCTTAGCGACGGGGGAGGTCTACGAGCAGTACTTC. Translating gives CASSLATGEVYEQYF.

This clonotype has only a few counts. The chain combines TRBV20-1 with TRBJ1-6, with 7 bases lining up with TRBD1. Germline CDR1 and CDR2: DFQATT and SNEGSKA (reference sequence). Trimming cost V 6 bases and J 7 bases; bases outside gene matches: 15. The CDR3 loop spans 16 amino acids. CDR3 DNA sequence: TGCAGTGCCAGTAAGGGACAGCCGGAGGAAAATTCACCCCTCCACTTT. This encodes CSASKGQPEENSPLHF.